The clone carrying this TCR beta chain was seen only a few times. Antigen: not known. The data are from a study of CD8+ T cells in alopecia areata. Trimming cost V 8 bases and J 1 base; bases outside gene matches: 5. Per germline, CDR1 SQVTM and CDR2 ANQGSEA. The CDR3 runs 13 residues. Once RNA had been extracted, it was reverse transcribed into cDNA to act as the sequencing template. Here immunoSEQ multiplex PCR was the method, and the copy in TCRdb shows in-frame clones only, minus some. The sample lists 170,000 or so clones, 50% to 75% seen once, with around 15% in the top ten. Notes on the study in general: The study also sequences resident alphabeta T cells of normal skin in scalp samples.

The sequence was obtained from a human donor with alopecia areata. The sequencing here drew on CD4+ T cells sorted from blood, taken at week 0. The V call is TRBV29-1, the J call TRBJ1-1; 9 bases line up with TRBD1. CDR3 loop: CSSGTGTNTEAFF. CDR3 nucleotides: TGCAGCTCCGGGACAGGGACGAACACTGAAGCTTTCTTT.